Listed below are T cell receptor beta chains from one sample, sequenced in a study of T-cell memory formation after mild COVID-19. One entry per CDR3 protein, called by TCRdb with MiXCR from the 5' RACE reads. The data hold about 620,000 distinct CDR3 sequences, with approximately 19% observed a single time. The sample consisted of PBMCs or a T cell subset sorted from them (not recorded which). These receptors were obtained from an adult woman who had mild COVID-19 (a few samples of this study predate the infection). Cell type and time point are not known. CDR3s include the opening cysteine and the closing phenylalanine or tryptophan. Each record gives: clone size, V gene, D gene, J gene, CDR3 DNA, CDR3 protein. A D gene is named only where the DNA matches it firmly. The size of a clone is reported for some rows only, either as once, few or many, or as a class for expanded clones.

few	TRBV7-9	NA	TRBJ1-1	TGTGCCAGCACGGTGATGATGAACACTGAAGCTTTCTTT	CASTVMMNTEAFF
few	TRBV15	NA	TRBJ2-1	TGTGCCACCAGCAGGGGCGCGGGGGCGGATGAGCAGTTCTTC	CATSRGAGADEQFF
many	TRBV9	NA	TRBJ1-1	TGTGCCAGCAGCGTAGACGGGGCCTTGAACACTGAAGCTTTCTTT	CASSVDGALNTEAFF
NA	TRBV9	NA	TRBJ2-1	TGTGCCAGCCCAGTCTCAGGGATCACCTACAATGAGCAGTTCTTC	CASPVSGITYNEQFF
few	TRBV20-1	NA	TRBJ1-2	TGCAGTGTGGTGGTGGACTATGGCTACACCTTC	CSVVVDYGYTF
NA	TRBV5-1	NA	TRBJ1-4	TGCGCCAGCAGCTTGGAACCGGAGGGCGAAAAACTGTTTTTT	CASSLEPEGEKLFF
few	TRBV21-1	NA	TRBJ2-7	TGTGCCAGCAGCAAAGAAGCCACGGGAACCTCCTACGAGCAGTACTTC	CASSKEATGTSYEQYF
few	TRBV4-3	TRBD2	TRBJ2-7	TGCGCCAGCAGCCAAGATTCGCGGGGGGCGTACGAGCAGTACTTC	CASSQDSRGAYEQYF
NA	TRBV6-1	TRBD1	TRBJ1-2	TGTGCCACCCGGACAGGGGCGCTTGGCTATGGCTACACCTTC	CATRTGALGYGYTF
few	TRBV6-4	NA	TRBJ1-1	TGTGCCATCGCCGAGAACACTGAAGCTTTCTTT	CAIAENTEAFF
few	TRBV12-3/TRBV12-4	TRBD2	TRBJ2-1	TGTGCCAGCAGTAGGGACAGGGTTTGGGTTGGGACTAGCGGGAGGGCAAGTGAATCTGATGAGCAGTTCTTC	CASSRDRVWVGTSGRASESDEQFF
few	TRBV25-1	TRBD2	TRBJ2-7	TGTGCCAGCAGTGAATCGGCTAGCGGGGGCTACGAGCAGTACTTC	CASSESASGGYEQYF
NA	TRBV2	NA	TRBJ1-2	TGTGCCAGCAGTGTACCGGAAAACTATGGCTACACCTTC	CASSVPENYGYTF
NA	TRBV12-3/TRBV12-4	TRBD2	TRBJ2-1	TGTGCCAGCACGACCGGGACTAGCGTCAATGAGCAGTTCTTC	CASTTGTSVNEQFF
NA	TRBV28	TRBD1	TRBJ1-5	TGTGCCAGCAGGACAGGGGACATGGTTAGCAATCAGCCCCAGCATTTT	CASRTGDMVSNQPQHF
many	TRBV15	NA	TRBJ2-5	TGTGCCACCAGCAGAGATCTTGGAGAGACCCAGTACTTC	CATSRDLGETQYF
many	TRBV5-1	NA	TRBJ2-7	TGCGCCAGCAGCCCTCCGGGGGACTACGAGCAGTACTTC	CASSPPGDYEQYF
many	TRBV7-9	NA	TRBJ2-2	TGTGCCAGCAGCAGGAGCACCGGGGAGCTGTTTTTT	CASSRSTGELFF
few	TRBV6-2/TRBV6-3	NA	TRBJ2-1	TGTGCCAGCAGCCCGACTAGACCAGTAAACAATGAGCAGTTCTTC	CASSPTRPVNNEQFF
NA	TRBV11-3	NA	TRBJ2-3	TGTGCCAGCAGCCCCCAAGCCTTACAAGGGGCAGATACGCAGTATTTT	CASSPQALQGADTQYF
few	TRBV10-3	NA	TRBJ1-4	TGTGCCATCAGTGAGTCTGGGCAGGGGAAAGGAAAACTGTTTTTT	CAISESGQGKGKLFF
NA	TRBV5-1	NA	TRBJ2-2	TGCGCCAGCAAAGGACCGGCGGGCACCGGGGAGCTGTTTTTT	CASKGPAGTGELFF
NA	TRBV20-1	NA	TRBJ2-3	TGCAGTGCTAGTAAGCCTAGCACAGATACGCAGTATTTT	CSASKPSTDTQYF
few	TRBV7-9	NA	TRBJ1-1	TGTGCCAGCAGCTTAGCGGGGCGGGGCCGGCTAAACACTGAAGCTTTCTTT	CASSLAGRGRLNTEAFF
few	TRBV7-2	NA	TRBJ2-7	TGTGCCAGCAGCTCCGGAAGTGGCCGTTCCCAAGGGGAGCAGTACTTC	CASSSGSGRSQGEQYF
many	TRBV20-1	TRBD1	TRBJ2-1	TGCAGTGCTAGAGCCCGGGACAGTACCTACAATGAGCAGTTCTTC	CSARARDSTYNEQFF
many	TRBV9	NA	TRBJ2-6	TGTGCCAGCAGCTCCCCCATCGCCCTGAGGGCCAACGTCCTGACTTTC	CASSSPIALRANVLTF
NA	TRBV18	NA	TRBJ1-4	TGTGCCAGCTCACCACAGGGGCGATCTCATACGGGTAATGAAAAACTGTTTTTT	CASSPQGRSHTGNEKLFF
few	TRBV7-8	NA	TRBJ2-5	TGTGCCAGCGGACCCAGGGATCCCTTTCCCGCCCAGTACTTC	CASGPRDPFPAQYF
few	TRBV5-1	NA	TRBJ2-5	TGCGCCAGCAGCTTGGGACAGATAAAGTACCAAGAGACCCAGTACTTC	CASSLGQIKYQETQYF
NA	TRBV5-1	NA	TRBJ2-2	TGCGCCAGCAGCTTGGACGGGGAGATCGGGGAGCTGTTTTTT	CASSLDGEIGELFF
NA	TRBV6-6	NA	TRBJ2-7	TGTGCCAGCAGCGTGGTCCGGGAGAGCGGCGAGCAGTACTTC	CASSVVRESGEQYF
once	TRBV18	NA	TRBJ2-3	TGTGCCAGCTCACCCGGTAACAGGATAGGAGATACGCAGTATTTT	CASSPGNRIGDTQYF
NA	TRBV4-2	TRBD2	TRBJ2-3	TGTGCCAGCAGCCAAGTCGGGGGGACTAGCGGAAGCACAGATACGCAGTATTTT	CASSQVGGTSGSTDTQYF
NA	TRBV15	NA	TRBJ2-2	TGTGCCACCAGCATGAGGGTGGGCGGGGAGCTGTTTTTT	CATSMRVGGELFF
many	TRBV4-1	TRBD2	TRBJ2-1	TGCGCCAGCAGCCACCCGGAGGGCGGGGGGCCCGACAATGAGCAGTTCTTC	CASSHPEGGGPDNEQFF
NA	TRBV7-3	TRBD1	TRBJ2-3	TGTGCCAGCAGCCGCGACCCGGGACAGGGTGGGACAGATACGCAGTATTTT	CASSRDPGQGGTDTQYF
few	TRBV5-1	NA	TRBJ2-5	TGCGCCAGCAGCTCAGGGCAGACGGTCGGGGCAGAGACCCAGTACTTC	CASSSGQTVGAETQYF
many	TRBV5-1	TRBD2	TRBJ2-1	TGCGCCAGCAGCTCCGGGACTAGCGGGAACCCCCGACTTGGTAGTGAGCAGTTCTTC	CASSSGTSGNPRLGSEQFF
few	TRBV24-1	NA	TRBJ2-2	TGTGCCACCAGTGTCTCGGGGAACACCGGGGAGCTGTTTTTT	CATSVSGNTGELFF
NA	TRBV30	TRBD1	TRBJ2-3	TGTGCCTGGAGTGTCCCGGGGACAGGGGCAGATACGCAGTATTTT	CAWSVPGTGADTQYF
few	TRBV12-3/TRBV12-4	NA	TRBJ2-3	TGTGCCAGCAGCCTATGGAGGGGGCGAGCTAGCACAGATACGCAGTATTTT	CASSLWRGRASTDTQYF
few	TRBV5-1	TRBD1	TRBJ1-3	TGCGCCAGCAGCCCTCGACAGGGCTCCAGCTCTGGAAACACCATATATTTT	CASSPRQGSSSGNTIYF